The sequence of this T cell receptor (beta chain) was determined in a study of siplizumab effects on memory and regulatory T cells. Study results and caveats: Whether proliferating Tregs in siplizumab cultures suppress was not functionally confirmed. Naive T cells were seen as more diverse than memory cells and as major alloresponse contributors.

Produced via immunoSEQ multiplex PCR; TCRdb's table is partial and in-frame only. The data contain roughly 110,000 clones, 85% to 95% of them singletons. As to this clone: Its cognate antigen is unknown.

Germline V gene sequence: CDR1 SGHTA, CDR2 FQGTGA. This CDR3 contains 14 residues. Sequenced: non-Treg CD4+ T cells sorted from blood. The V call is TRBV7-3, the J call TRBJ2-5, with D tentatively TRBD2 (6 bases). The end of the DNA aligns better with TRBJ2-7, so the J call may be wrong. This sequence was found in a human donor in good health. The CDR3 sequence: CASSPEGLIYEQYF. CDR3 nucleotide sequence: TGTGCCAGCAGCCCGGAGGGACTGATCTACGAGCAGTACTTC.